Listed below are T cell receptor beta chains from one sample, sequenced in a study of CD8 T cells in Susac syndrome. MiXCR, applied by TCRdb to the immunoSEQ multiplex PCR reads, yields one record per CDR3 protein. The table records 150,000 to 200,000 distinct CDR3 sequences, 95% of them present only once. The source material was CD8+ T cells from PBMCs. All receptors come from a human donor with multiple sclerosis. CDR3s include the opening cysteine and the closing phenylalanine or tryptophan. The D gene is left open where the match is weak. Only part of the rows carry a size: once, few, many, or a class if the clone is expanded.

cdr3_aa: CASTLIITGLEFF; cdr3_nt: TGTGCCAGCACCCTTATTATTACAGGGCTTGAGTTCTTC; j_call: TRBJ2-1; v_call: TRBV7-2; clone_size: NA; d_call: NA
cdr3_aa: CASSVGETPHSGELFF; cdr3_nt: TGTGCCAGCAGCGTAGGTGAAACCCCCCATAGCGGGGAGCTGTTTTTT; j_call: TRBJ2-2; v_call: TRBV9; clone_size: NA; d_call: NA
cdr3_aa: CASSQGARTYNEQFF; cdr3_nt: TGCGCCAGCAGCCAAGGAGCCCGCACCTACAATGAGCAGTTCTTC; j_call: TRBJ2-1; v_call: TRBV4-1; clone_size: NA; d_call: NA
cdr3_aa: CASSWGGGQEQFF; cdr3_nt: TGTGCCAGTAGTTGGGGCGGGGGCCAAGAGCAGTTCTTC; j_call: TRBJ2-1; v_call: TRBV19; clone_size: NA; d_call: NA
cdr3_aa: CASSLGTGIEEQYF; cdr3_nt: TGTGCCAGCAGCCTCGGGACAGGGATTGAAGAGCAGTACTTC; j_call: TRBJ2-7; v_call: TRBV6-5; clone_size: NA; d_call: TRBD1
cdr3_aa: CSVPGQGTYGYTF; cdr3_nt: TGCAGCGTGCCCGGGCAGGGCACGTATGGCTACACCTTC; j_call: TRBJ1-2; v_call: TRBV29-1; clone_size: NA; d_call: NA
cdr3_aa: CASSLQGRYNEQFF; cdr3_nt: TGTGCCAGCAGTTTGCAGGGCCGCTACAATGAGCAGTTCTTC; j_call: TRBJ2-1; v_call: TRBV28; clone_size: NA; d_call: NA
cdr3_aa: CSAQPGGLLETQYF; cdr3_nt: TGCAGTGCTCAACCGGGGGGGCTTCTAGAGACCCAGTACTTC; j_call: TRBJ2-5; v_call: TRBV20-1; clone_size: NA; d_call: TRBD2
cdr3_aa: CASSHLSDTGELFF; cdr3_nt: TGTGCCAGCAGCCATTTATCGGACACCGGGGAGCTGTTTTTT; j_call: TRBJ2-2; v_call: TRBV3-1; clone_size: NA; d_call: NA
cdr3_aa: CASSSYTGTSSYNEQFF; cdr3_nt: TGTGCCAGCAGTTCGTATACCGGGACAAGCTCCTACAATGAGCAGTTCTTC; j_call: TRBJ2-1; v_call: TRBV6-5; clone_size: NA; d_call: NA
cdr3_aa: CASSLNSQDEQFF; cdr3_nt: TGTGCCAGCAGTTTGAATTCTCAGGATGAGCAGTTCTTC; j_call: TRBJ2-1; v_call: TRBV28; clone_size: NA; d_call: NA
cdr3_aa: CASSILSGGITDTQYF; cdr3_nt: TGTGCCAGCAGCATCCTTAGCGGGGGGATAACAGATACGCAGTATTTT; j_call: TRBJ2-3; v_call: TRBV7-9; clone_size: NA; d_call: TRBD2
cdr3_aa: CASSQGGTGGYEQYF; cdr3_nt: TGCGCCAGCAGCCAAGGGGGGACAGGGGGCTACGAGCAGTACTTC; j_call: TRBJ2-7; v_call: TRBV4-1; clone_size: NA; d_call: TRBD1
cdr3_aa: CASSLFPNQPQHF; cdr3_nt: TGTGCCAGCAGTTTATTCCCTAATCAGCCCCAGCATTTT; j_call: TRBJ1-5; v_call: TRBV27; clone_size: NA; d_call: NA
cdr3_aa: CASSLGLGVNTEAFF; cdr3_nt: TGTGCCAGCAGCTTAGGCCTGGGGGTGAACACTGAAGCTTTCTTT; j_call: TRBJ1-1; v_call: TRBV11-2; clone_size: NA; d_call: NA
cdr3_aa: CAISEVVGRGLDEQFF; cdr3_nt: TGTGCCATCAGTGAGGTTGTGGGCAGGGGGCTGGATGAGCAGTTCTTC; j_call: TRBJ2-1; v_call: TRBV10-3; clone_size: NA; d_call: TRBD1
cdr3_aa: CASSARRTSGSRDEQFF; cdr3_nt: TGTGCCAGCAGCGCGCGTCGGACTAGCGGGAGTCGTGATGAGCAGTTCTTC; j_call: TRBJ2-1; v_call: TRBV7-8; clone_size: NA; d_call: TRBD2
cdr3_aa: CASSPIGSGNIQYF; cdr3_nt: TGTGCCAGCTCACCAATAGGGTCCGGGAACATTCAGTACTTC; j_call: TRBJ2-4; v_call: TRBV18; clone_size: once; d_call: NA
cdr3_aa: CASSLSILGTGNGYTF; cdr3_nt: TGTGCCAGCAGCTTGAGCATCCTAGGGACAGGGAATGGCTACACCTTC; j_call: TRBJ1-2; v_call: TRBV13; clone_size: once; d_call: TRBD1
cdr3_aa: CSAGAESYNEQFF; cdr3_nt: TGCAGCGCCGGAGCGGAGTCGTACAATGAGCAGTTCTTC; j_call: TRBJ2-1; v_call: TRBV29-1; clone_size: NA; d_call: NA
cdr3_aa: CASSVGSQSYEQYF; cdr3_nt: TGTGCCAGCAGCGTAGGATCCCAGTCCTACGAGCAGTACTTC; j_call: TRBJ2-7; v_call: TRBV9; clone_size: NA; d_call: NA
cdr3_aa: CAWSVAGFCCEQFF; cdr3_nt: TGTGCCTGGAGTGTAGCGGGTTTTTGTTGTGAGCAGTTCTTC; j_call: TRBJ2-1; v_call: TRBV30; clone_size: NA; d_call: NA
cdr3_aa: CAWISAEAFF; cdr3_nt: TGTGCCTGGATATCCGCTGAAGCTTTCTTT; j_call: TRBJ1-1; v_call: TRBV30; clone_size: NA; d_call: NA
cdr3_aa: CASSRASSSYEQYF; cdr3_nt: TGTGCCAGCAGCCGGGCTTCCAGCTCCTACGAGCAGTACTTC; j_call: TRBJ2-7; v_call: TRBV14; clone_size: NA; d_call: NA
cdr3_aa: CASSQEGNTEAFF; cdr3_nt: TGTGCCAGCAGCCAGGAGGGTAACACTGAAGCTTTCTTT; j_call: TRBJ1-1; v_call: TRBV14; clone_size: NA; d_call: NA
cdr3_aa: CSVEGPGYGYTF; cdr3_nt: TGCAGCGTTGAAGGTCCGGGTTACGGCTACACCTTC; j_call: TRBJ1-2; v_call: TRBV29-1; clone_size: NA; d_call: NA
cdr3_aa: CASGRTGTSVLYNEQFF; cdr3_nt: TGTGCTAGTGGCCGGACCGGGACTAGCGTACTCTACAATGAGCAGTTCTTC; j_call: TRBJ2-1; v_call: TRBV12-5; clone_size: once; d_call: TRBD2
cdr3_aa: CALSDSGINEQFF; cdr3_nt: TGTGCCCTCAGCGACAGCGGGATCAATGAGCAGTTCTTC; j_call: TRBJ2-1; v_call: TRBV7-2; clone_size: NA; d_call: TRBD2
cdr3_aa: CSARDQTGGDYGYTF; cdr3_nt: TGCAGTGCTAGAGATCAGACAGGGGGGGACTATGGCTACACCTTC; j_call: TRBJ1-2; v_call: TRBV20-1; clone_size: NA; d_call: TRBD1
cdr3_aa: CASSLGRGADTQYF; cdr3_nt: TGTGCCAGCAGCTTGGGACGTGGCGCAGATACGCAGTATTTT; j_call: TRBJ2-3; v_call: TRBV5-6; clone_size: NA; d_call: NA
cdr3_aa: CASSDPTSYAETQYF; cdr3_nt: TGTGCCAGCAGCGACCCGACTAGTTACGCCGAGACCCAGTACTTC; j_call: TRBJ2-5; v_call: TRBV7-9; clone_size: NA; d_call: NA
cdr3_aa: CASSLTGGAIGYTF; cdr3_nt: TGTGCCAGCAGTCTCACAGGGGGCGCGATAGGCTACACCTTC; j_call: TRBJ1-2; v_call: TRBV27; clone_size: NA; d_call: TRBD1
cdr3_aa: CASSPTGVEQYF; cdr3_nt: TGTGCCAGCAGCCCGACAGGGGTCGAGCAGTACTTC; j_call: TRBJ2-7; v_call: TRBV7-9; clone_size: NA; d_call: TRBD1
cdr3_aa: CSARSGTQETQYF; cdr3_nt: TGCAGTGCTAGATCAGGGACGCAAGAGACCCAGTACTTC; j_call: TRBJ2-5; v_call: TRBV20-1; clone_size: NA; d_call: NA
cdr3_aa: CASSPERGDPYEQYF; cdr3_nt: TGTGCCAGCTCACCCGAGCGGGGGGACCCCTACGAGCAGTACTTC; j_call: TRBJ2-7; v_call: TRBV18; clone_size: NA; d_call: TRBD2
cdr3_aa: CASSVGRRNTEAFF; cdr3_nt: TGTGCCAGCAGCGTAGGCAGACGGAACACTGAAGCTTTCTTT; j_call: TRBJ1-1; v_call: TRBV9; clone_size: NA; d_call: NA
cdr3_aa: CASSSDTDEQYF; cdr3_nt: TGTGCCAGCAGTTCCGACACGGACGAGCAGTACTTC; j_call: TRBJ2-7; v_call: TRBV2; clone_size: once; d_call: NA
cdr3_aa: CASSQEFRDTQYF; cdr3_nt: TGTGCCAGCAGCCAAGAGTTTCGGGATACGCAGTATTTT; j_call: TRBJ2-3; v_call: TRBV14; clone_size: once; d_call: NA
cdr3_aa: CATTDRGLGNTIYF; cdr3_nt: TGTGCCACCACAGACAGGGGGCTTGGAAACACCATATATTTT; j_call: TRBJ1-3; v_call: TRBV15; clone_size: NA; d_call: TRBD1
cdr3_aa: CSVVGLAGAVNEQFF; cdr3_nt: TGCAGCGTTGTGGGTCTAGCGGGAGCGGTGAATGAGCAGTTCTTC; j_call: TRBJ2-1; v_call: TRBV29-1; clone_size: NA; d_call: TRBD2
cdr3_aa: CSVVISSYEQYF; cdr3_nt: TGCAGCGTTGTTATTTCCTCCTACGAGCAGTACTTC; j_call: TRBJ2-7; v_call: TRBV29-1; clone_size: NA; d_call: NA
cdr3_aa: CASTEIGGALYGYTF; cdr3_nt: TGTGCCAGCACCGAGATTGGGGGGGCTCTCTATGGCTACACCTTC; j_call: TRBJ1-2; v_call: TRBV27; clone_size: NA; d_call: NA
cdr3_aa: CSVTPGQGDGYTF; cdr3_nt: TGCAGCGTTACCCCGGGACAGGGCGATGGCTACACCTTC; j_call: TRBJ1-2; v_call: TRBV29-1; clone_size: NA; d_call: TRBD1
cdr3_aa: CSAPKTSLNEQFF; cdr3_nt: TGCAGTGCCCCTAAGACCAGCTTGAATGAGCAGTTCTTC; j_call: TRBJ2-1; v_call: TRBV20-1; clone_size: NA; d_call: NA
cdr3_aa: CASSSRGPWGTEAFF; cdr3_nt: TGTGCCAGCAGCTCCCGAGGGCCCTGGGGGACTGAAGCTTTCTTT; j_call: TRBJ1-1; v_call: TRBV7-2; clone_size: NA; d_call: NA
cdr3_aa: CASSEGRQFF; cdr3_nt: TGTGCCAGCAGTGAGGGGAGGCAGTTCTTC; j_call: TRBJ2-1; v_call: TRBV2; clone_size: NA; d_call: NA
cdr3_aa: CASRNSKNIQYF; cdr3_nt: TGTGCCAGCAGGAATTCCAAAAACATTCAGTACTTC; j_call: TRBJ2-4; v_call: TRBV2; clone_size: NA; d_call: NA
cdr3_aa: CASTMLGGIHEQYF; cdr3_nt: TGTGCCAGCACCATGTTGGGAGGGATCCACGAGCAGTACTTC; j_call: TRBJ2-7; v_call: TRBV7-9; clone_size: NA; d_call: TRBD2
cdr3_aa: CASSFSAGVADTQYF; cdr3_nt: TGCGCCAGCAGCTTTAGTGCGGGAGTGGCAGATACGCAGTATTTT; j_call: TRBJ2-3; v_call: TRBV5-1; clone_size: NA; d_call: TRBD2
cdr3_aa: CSVGTDEQFF; cdr3_nt: TGCAGCGTTGGCACAGACGAGCAGTTCTTC; j_call: TRBJ2-1; v_call: TRBV29-1; clone_size: NA; d_call: NA
cdr3_aa: CSVIGQRDGYTF; cdr3_nt: TGCAGCGTAATAGGGCAGCGGGATGGCTACACCTTC; j_call: TRBJ1-2; v_call: TRBV29-1; clone_size: few; d_call: NA
cdr3_aa: CSARGRGDSYEQYF; cdr3_nt: TGCAGTGCTAGAGGGAGGGGAGACTCCTACGAGCAGTACTTC; j_call: TRBJ2-7; v_call: TRBV20-1; clone_size: NA; d_call: NA
cdr3_aa: CASSLWTGNHEQFF; cdr3_nt: TGTGCCAGCAGTTTGTGGACAGGTAACCATGAGCAGTTCTTC; j_call: TRBJ2-1; v_call: TRBV12-3/TRBV12-4; clone_size: NA; d_call: TRBD1
cdr3_aa: CASSLTGGPYNTGELFF; cdr3_nt: TGTGCCAGCAGCCTTACAGGGGGCCCCTATAACACCGGGGAGCTGTTTTTT; j_call: TRBJ2-2; v_call: TRBV6-1; clone_size: once; d_call: TRBD1